Listed below are T cell receptor beta chains from one sample, sequenced in a study of OX40 agonist ivuxolimab in advanced cancers. Sequenced by immunoSEQ multiplex PCR; TCRdb stores in-frame clones only, minus some. Of about 95,000 clones listed, 75% to 90% are singletons. The source material was CD4+ or CD8+ T cells sorted from blood, sampled in a trial of the OX40 agonist ivuxolimab. The receptors were gathered from an adult with an advanced solid tumor such as melanoma, head and neck, liver or kidney cancer. CDR3s include the opening cysteine and the closing phenylalanine or tryptophan. Each record gives: J gene, D gene, clone size, V gene, CDR3 DNA, CDR3 protein. The D gene is left open where the match is weak. The listing skips clone size in some rows; elsewhere it reads once, few, many or a size class.

j_gene: TRBJ2-7
d_gene: TRBD2
abundance: NA
v_gene: TRBV5-1
CDR3nt: TGCGCCAGCAGCTTTCTAGCGGGAGTCCCCAACGAGCAGTACTTC
CDR3aa: CASSFLAGVPNEQYF

j_gene: TRBJ1-1
d_gene: NA
abundance: NA
v_gene: TRBV7-2
CDR3nt: TGTGCCAGCAGCTCGGGACGGATGAACACTGAAGCTTTCTTT
CDR3aa: CASSSGRMNTEAFF

j_gene: TRBJ2-5
d_gene: TRBD1
abundance: NA
v_gene: TRBV6-5
CDR3nt: TGTGCCAGCAGGGTTCCAGGGGGAGAGACCCAGTACTTC
CDR3aa: CASRVPGGETQYF

j_gene: TRBJ2-3
d_gene: NA
abundance: NA
v_gene: TRBV19
CDR3nt: TGTGCCAGTAGTGATGGGGGCATTTACACAGATACGCAGTATTTT
CDR3aa: CASSDGGIYTDTQYF

j_gene: TRBJ2-7
d_gene: NA
abundance: once
v_gene: TRBV28
CDR3nt: TGTGCCAGCAGTCGATATACAGGGGGGGCCTACGAGCAGTACTTC
CDR3aa: CASSRYTGGAYEQYF

j_gene: TRBJ2-7
d_gene: TRBD1
abundance: NA
v_gene: TRBV7-8
CDR3nt: TGTGCCAGCAGCTTGAGGACAGGGCTGGACGAGCAGTACTTC
CDR3aa: CASSLRTGLDEQYF

j_gene: TRBJ2-1
d_gene: NA
abundance: once
v_gene: TRBV19
CDR3nt: TGTGCCAGTAGTATACAGGTAAACTTTGAGCAGTTCTTC
CDR3aa: CASSIQVNFEQFF

j_gene: TRBJ1-2
d_gene: TRBD1
abundance: NA
v_gene: TRBV7-9
CDR3nt: TGTGCCAGCAGCTTAACGGGACAGCGAATGTCCGTCAACTATGGCTACACCTTC
CDR3aa: CASSLTGQRMSVNYGYTF

j_gene: TRBJ1-1
d_gene: NA
abundance: NA
v_gene: TRBV19
CDR3nt: TGTGCCAGCGCATCCAATTCCCTTCGGATACGAGCTTTCTTT
CDR3aa: CASASNSLRIRAFF

j_gene: TRBJ2-3
d_gene: NA
abundance: NA
v_gene: TRBV19
CDR3nt: TGTGCCAGTAGTATTGGGACTAGCACAGATACGCAGTATTTT
CDR3aa: CASSIGTSTDTQYF

j_gene: TRBJ1-1
d_gene: NA
abundance: NA
v_gene: TRBV29-1
CDR3nt: TGCAGCGTGAAGGGGGGCAGGCCGTCCGAAGCTTTCTTT
CDR3aa: CSVKGGRPSEAFF

j_gene: TRBJ2-1
d_gene: TRBD1
abundance: NA
v_gene: TRBV4-2
CDR3nt: TGTGCCAGCAGCCAAGTCTTCGGACAGGGGCACTACAATGAGCAGTTCTTC
CDR3aa: CASSQVFGQGHYNEQFF

j_gene: TRBJ2-7
d_gene: TRBD2
abundance: NA
v_gene: TRBV27
CDR3nt: TGTGCCAGCTCCAATGGGGCGGGGGGGAGGTACGAGCAGTACTTC
CDR3aa: CASSNGAGGRYEQYF

j_gene: TRBJ1-1
d_gene: NA
abundance: NA
v_gene: TRBV30
CDR3nt: TGTGCCTCCTCCCCTCCGGGGACACCCTGGAGGAACACTGAAGCTTTCTTT
CDR3aa: CASSPPGTPWRNTEAFF

j_gene: TRBJ1-2
d_gene: TRBD1
abundance: NA
v_gene: TRBV4-2
CDR3nt: TGTGCCAGCAGCCTAACGGACAGGGGGAACTATGGCTACACCTTC
CDR3aa: CASSLTDRGNYGYTF

j_gene: TRBJ2-1
d_gene: TRBD2
abundance: NA
v_gene: TRBV6-5
CDR3nt: TGTGCCAGCAGTTCACTGCGGGAGAAGCAGTTCTTC
CDR3aa: CASSSLREKQFF

j_gene: TRBJ2-2
d_gene: NA
abundance: NA
v_gene: TRBV14
CDR3nt: TGTGCCAGCAGCCCTGGTCCGGAGGACACCGGGGAGCTGTTTTTT
CDR3aa: CASSPGPEDTGELFF

j_gene: TRBJ2-6
d_gene: TRBD1
abundance: NA
v_gene: TRBV5-1
CDR3nt: TGCGCCAGCGGTAATCCGGGACAGACCAACGTCCTGACTTTC
CDR3aa: CASGNPGQTNVLTF

j_gene: TRBJ1-6
d_gene: TRBD1
abundance: NA
v_gene: TRBV30
CDR3nt: TGTGCCTGGGACAGGGGCGGGAATTCACCCCTCCACTTT
CDR3aa: CAWDRGGNSPLHF

j_gene: TRBJ1-5
d_gene: TRBD1
abundance: NA
v_gene: TRBV5-8
CDR3nt: TGTGCCAGCAGCTCGGGACAGGGACATCAGCCCCAGCATTTT
CDR3aa: CASSSGQGHQPQHF

j_gene: TRBJ2-3
d_gene: NA
abundance: NA
v_gene: TRBV19
CDR3nt: TGTGCCAGTAGTACCTCAGACACGCAGTATTTT
CDR3aa: CASSTSDTQYF

j_gene: TRBJ1-2
d_gene: NA
abundance: NA
v_gene: TRBV6-5
CDR3nt: TGTGCCAGCAGTCCCCCGGGGGGCTCTTATGGCTACACCTTC
CDR3aa: CASSPPGGSYGYTF

j_gene: TRBJ1-5
d_gene: NA
abundance: NA
v_gene: TRBV15
CDR3nt: TGTGCCACCAAAGTGGGGAGCAATCAGCCCCAGCATTTT
CDR3aa: CATKVGSNQPQHF

j_gene: TRBJ1-1
d_gene: TRBD1
abundance: NA
v_gene: TRBV5-1
CDR3nt: TGCGCCAGCAGCAGAACGCAGGGGGCAGACACTGAAGCTTTCTTT
CDR3aa: CASSRTQGADTEAFF

j_gene: TRBJ2-5
d_gene: TRBD2
abundance: NA
v_gene: TRBV4-3
CDR3nt: TGCGCCAGCAGCCAAGATTGGCGGGGGGGCCAAGAGACCCAGTACTTC
CDR3aa: CASSQDWRGGQETQYF

j_gene: TRBJ2-3
d_gene: TRBD2
abundance: NA
v_gene: TRBV7-3
CDR3nt: TGTGCCAGCAGCCCCGGAGGGGCTAGCGGGGGATCAGATACGCAGTATTTT
CDR3aa: CASSPGGASGGSDTQYF